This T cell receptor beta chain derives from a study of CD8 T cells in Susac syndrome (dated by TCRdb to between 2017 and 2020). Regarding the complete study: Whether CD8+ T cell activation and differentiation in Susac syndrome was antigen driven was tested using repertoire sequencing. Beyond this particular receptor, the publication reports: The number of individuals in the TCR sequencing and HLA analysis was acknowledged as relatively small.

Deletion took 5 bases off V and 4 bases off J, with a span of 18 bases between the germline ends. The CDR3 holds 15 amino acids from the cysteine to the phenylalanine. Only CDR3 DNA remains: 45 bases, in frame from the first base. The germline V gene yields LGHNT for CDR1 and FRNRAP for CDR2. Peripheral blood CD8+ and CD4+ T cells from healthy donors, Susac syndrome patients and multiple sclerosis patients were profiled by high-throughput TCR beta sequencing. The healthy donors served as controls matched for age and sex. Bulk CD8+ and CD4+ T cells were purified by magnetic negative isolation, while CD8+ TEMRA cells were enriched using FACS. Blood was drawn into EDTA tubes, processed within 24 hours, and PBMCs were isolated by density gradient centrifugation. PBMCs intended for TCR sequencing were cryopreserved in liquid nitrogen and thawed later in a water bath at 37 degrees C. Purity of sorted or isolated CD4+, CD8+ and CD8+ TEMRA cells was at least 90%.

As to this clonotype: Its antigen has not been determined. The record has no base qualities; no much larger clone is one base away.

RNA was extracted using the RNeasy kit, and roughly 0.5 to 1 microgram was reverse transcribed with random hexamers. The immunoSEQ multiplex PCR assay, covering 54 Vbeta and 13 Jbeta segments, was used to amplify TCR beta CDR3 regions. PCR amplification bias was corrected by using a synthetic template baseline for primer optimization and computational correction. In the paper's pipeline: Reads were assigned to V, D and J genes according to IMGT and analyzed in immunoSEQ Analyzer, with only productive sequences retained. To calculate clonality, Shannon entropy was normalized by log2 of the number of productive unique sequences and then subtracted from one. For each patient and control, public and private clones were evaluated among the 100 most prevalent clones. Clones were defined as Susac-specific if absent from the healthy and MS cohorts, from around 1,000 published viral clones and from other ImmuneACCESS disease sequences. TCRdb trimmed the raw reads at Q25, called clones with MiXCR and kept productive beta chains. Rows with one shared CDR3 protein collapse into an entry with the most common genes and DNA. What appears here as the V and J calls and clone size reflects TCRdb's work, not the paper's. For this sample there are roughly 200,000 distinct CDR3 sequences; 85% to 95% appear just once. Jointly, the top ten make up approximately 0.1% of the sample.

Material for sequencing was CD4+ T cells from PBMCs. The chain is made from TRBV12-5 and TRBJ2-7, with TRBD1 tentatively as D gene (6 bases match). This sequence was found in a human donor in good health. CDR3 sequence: CASGGGGAGEYEQYF. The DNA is TGTGCTAGTGGTGGTGGAGGCGCAGGGGAATACGAGCAGTACTTC.